The 13 T cell receptor beta chains in this list originate from one sample, sequenced in a study of blood T cell repertoires in COVID-19. The table came from immunoSEQ multiplex PCR; TCRdb's copy has only in-frame clones and leaves some out. The sample holds about 130,000 clones, approximately 84% seen once. The sequencing sample was made of peripheral blood. These receptors originate from a woman aged 45 to 65 who had recovered from COVID-19.

The chain has TRBV25-1 and TRBJ2-7, with TRBD2 matching 10 bases. V shed 1 base, J shed 7 bases, and the junction held 10 bases outside the gene matches. This CDR3 has 16 residues. Germline CDR1 MGHDK, CDR2 SYGVNS. The DNA of the CDR3 is TGTGCCAGCAGTGAATTTCGTCTAGCGGGAGTGGGAGAGCAGTACTTC. As protein: CASSEFRLAGVGEQYF.

The rearrangement uses TRBV19 and TRBJ2-2; 9 bases are a match to TRBD1. The germline V gene encodes CDR1 LNHDA and CDR2 SQIVND (reference sequence). The junction had 6 bases not matched to a gene; V was cut back by 4 bases and J by 6 bases. The CDR3 is 15 residues long. CDR3 sequence (DNA): TGTGCCAGTAGTAGGACAGGGGTGATCGCCGGGGAGCTGTTTTTT. Amino acid sequence: CASSRTGVIAGELFF.

This clone was counted ten times or more. The chain combines TRBV30 with TRBJ1-6; D is perhaps TRBD1 (6 bases). This CDR3 comprises 14 residues. Germline CDR1 and CDR2: GTSNPN and SVGIG (reference sequence). Trimming removed 0 bases at V and 9 bases at J, with 12 bases between. This CDR3 is CAWSVQGVGSPLHF. The CDR3, as DNA: TGTGCCTGGAGTGTACAGGGAGTAGGTTCACCCCTCCACTTT.

In its sample, this clone was seen once. The chain couples TRBV3-1 (or the pseudogene TRBV3-2) to TRBJ2-6; unclear D gene. Germline V gene sequence: CDR1 LGHDT, CDR2 YNNKEL (reference sequence). The CDR3 contains 14 residues. V was shortened by 4 bases and J by 4 bases, with 8 bases between the two germline ends. CDR3 coding DNA: TGTGCCAGCAGCCCCCACGGGGGGGCCAACGTCCTGACTTTC. It translates to CASSPHGGANVLTF.

The chain employs TRBV5-8 and TRBJ1-6; tentatively, D is TRBD1 (5 bases). Per germline, CDR1 SGHTS and CDR2 YDEGEE. V was pared by 0 bases and J by 8 bases, with 12 bases between. This CDR3 spans 15 amino acids. CDR3 amino acids: CASSLEAGPYSPLHF. DNA of the CDR3: TGTGCCAGCAGCTTGGAGGCAGGGCCCTATTCACCCCTCCACTTT.

The rearrangement joins TRBV24-1 to TRBJ1-5; unclear D gene. Germline-derived CDR1 and CDR2 are KGHDR and SFDVKD. The V gene lost 10 bases and the J gene lost 9 bases, with 18 bases spanning the gap. This CDR3 region has 13 residues. CDR3 sequence reads: CATQREPHGPQHF. CDR3 sequence (DNA): TGTGCCACGCAACGGGAGCCACACGGGCCCCAGCATTTT.

Note on this clone: A junction end diverges from the germline sequence, so it may reflect a read error. The J gene is TRBJ2-1, the V gene TRBV5-4; 7 positions match TRBD2. This CDR3 is 13 amino acids long. Germline V lookup: CDR1 SGHNT, CDR2 YYREEE (reference sequence). The CDR3 loop reads CASSLAPTSSLLF. The CDR3 nucleotides are TGTGCCAGCAGCTTGGCCCCGACTAGCTCACTACTCTTC.

The chain recombines TRBV7-2 with TRBJ2-7; a weak D match, TRBD2 (6 bases). The ends were cut back, 2 bases at V and 1 base at J, with 15 bases in the middle. This CDR3 is built from 16 residues. CDR1 is SGHTA and CDR2 is FQGNSA in the germline V gene. The CDR3 DNA is TGTGCCAGCAGCTTATTAGGCGGGGCTCGATCCTACGAGCAGTACTTC. This encodes CASSLLGGARSYEQYF.

The genes are TRBV6-2 or TRBV6-3 and TRBJ2-4, with 8 bases aligning to TRBD1. The CDR3 runs to 15 residues. Losses at the gene ends were 6 bases for V and 8 bases for J; bases not matched to a gene: 12. Per the germline V gene, CDR1 is MNHEY and CDR2 is SVGEGT. Here the CDR3 DNA reads TGTGCCAGCAGCCCAGGACAGGGCGAATGGGACATTCAGTACTTC. Its translation: CASSPGQGEWDIQYF.

The V gene is TRBV6-5, the J gene TRBJ2-2; 11 bases map to TRBD1. The CDR3 is made up of 15 amino acids. Trimming took 6 bases from V and 6 from J; bases not matched to a gene: 6. The germline V gene has CDR1 MNHEY and CDR2 SVGAGI. CDR3 protein: CASRTPGQGAGELFF. The CDR3 DNA sequence: TGTGCCAGCAGAACACCGGGACAGGGGGCCGGGGAGCTGTTTTTT.

The chain couples TRBV11-1 to TRBJ1-1; a weak D match, TRBD1 (5 bases). The CDR3 length is 13 residues. CDR1 is SGHAT, CDR2 FQDESV, per germline (reference sequence). Deletions cut 4 bases from V and 1 base from J, with 7 bases between. As DNA, the CDR3 is TGTGCCAGCAGCTCTGACAGGAACACTGAAGCTTTCTTT. Its translation: CASSSDRNTEAFF. The complete variable domain, with remaining parts taken from reference TRBV11-1 and TRBJ1-1, reads EAEVAQSPRYKITEKSQAVAFWCDPISGHATLYWYRQILGQGPELLVQFQDESVVDDSQLPKDRFSAERLKGVDSTLKIQPAELGDSAMYLCASSSDRNTEAFFGQGTRLTVV.

This chain links TRBV6-5 with TRBJ1-1; D is unclear. The germline gives CDR1 MNHEY, CDR2 SVGAGI. V shed 2 bases and J shed 1 base, with 8 bases lying between them. The CDR3 runs 14 residues. CDR3 DNA sequence: TGTGCCAGCAGTTACCGGGGTACGAACACTGAAGCTTTCTTT. This codes for CASSYRGTNTEAFF.

The chain recombines TRBV25-1 with TRBJ1-2; the match to TRBD1 covers 9 bases. Germline CDR1 reads MGHDK; CDR2 reads SYGVNS. The CDR3 covers 15 residues. After removal of 2 bases from V and 6 bases from J, the junction contained 7 bases not matched to a gene. The CDR3 nucleotides are TGTGCCAGCAGTGAACTGACACAGGGGGCGCATGGCTACACCTTC. It is translated as CASSELTQGAHGYTF.